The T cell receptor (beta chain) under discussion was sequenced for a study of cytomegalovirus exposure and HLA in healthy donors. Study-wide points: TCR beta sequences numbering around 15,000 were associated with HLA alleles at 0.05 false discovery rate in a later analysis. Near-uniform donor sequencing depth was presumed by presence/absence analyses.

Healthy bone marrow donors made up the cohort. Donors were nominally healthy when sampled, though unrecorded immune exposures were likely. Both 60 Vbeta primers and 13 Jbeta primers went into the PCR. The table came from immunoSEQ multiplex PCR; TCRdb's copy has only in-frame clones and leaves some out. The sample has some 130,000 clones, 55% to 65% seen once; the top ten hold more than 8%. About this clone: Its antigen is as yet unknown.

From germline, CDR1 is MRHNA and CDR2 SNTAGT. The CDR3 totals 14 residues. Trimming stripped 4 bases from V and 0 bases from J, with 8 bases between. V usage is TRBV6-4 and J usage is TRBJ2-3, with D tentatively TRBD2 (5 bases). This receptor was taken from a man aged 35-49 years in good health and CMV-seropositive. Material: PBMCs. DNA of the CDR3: TGTGCCAGCAGTGCGGGGTTTAGCACAGATACGCAGTATTTT. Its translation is CASSAGFSTDTQYF.